The TCR beta chain under discussion was sequenced for a study of T-cell reconstitution after alpha-beta-depleted transplantation in children. Findings and caveats of the study: Expanded clones from the graft, numbering several hundred, reportedly supplied alpha-beta T cells about two months after transplant.

This CDR3 is built from 14 residues. V was pared by 8 bases and J by 0 bases, with 6 bases of the junction left unmatched. Germline assignment: CDR1 MNHNS and CDR2 SASEGT. Unique molecular identifiers featured in how the TCRbeta library was prepared. One entry per CDR3 protein, called by TCRdb with MiXCR from the PCR reads. The sample has about 900,000 distinct CDR3 sequences, roughly 31% seen once. This clonotype was observed a handful of times. Antigen: not known. This chain uses TRBV6-1 with TRBJ1-1, with 7 bases aligning to TRBD1. The sample was PBMCs, mostly from graft donor cells, taken 360 days after TCRalphabeta/CD19-depleted stem cell transplant. The receptor was isolated from a boy under two years old who had a stem cell transplant for SCID, so the T cells may come from the graft donor. The CDR3 spells CASLSGGMNTEAFF. The DNA of the CDR3 is TGTGCCAGCCTGTCAGGGGGAATGAACACTGAAGCTTTCTTT.